This TCR beta chain was retrieved from a study of cytomegalovirus exposure and HLA in healthy donors. PCR used 60 Vbeta primers and 13 Jbeta primers. Measured with immunoSEQ multiplex PCR; TCRdb has only the in-frame clones, and not every one. The sample carries around 130,000 clones, around 82% recorded once. V lost 6 bases and J 4 bases, leaving 13 bases between the germline ends. The V gene's germline CDR1 is SNHLY and CDR2 FYNNEI. The CDR3 length is 14 residues. The sample comprised PBMCs. This sequence was found in a man in his fifties in good health and CMV-seronegative. The rearrangement links TRBV2 to TRBJ1-5; D not resolved. The CDR3 DNA sequence: TGTGCCAGCAGGAGAGGGCGGAATAATCAGCCCCAGCATTTT. This encodes CASRRGRNNQPQHF.